Below, 24 T cell receptor beta chains from the same sample are listed, as sequenced in a study of blood T cells in healthy people across ages. A second PCR of roughly 7 to 11 cycles used a sample-barcoded 5' primer and a J-beta primer mix. One entry per CDR3 protein, called by TCRdb with MiXCR from the 5' RACE reads. The sample shows 800,000 to 950,000 distinct CDR3 sequences, roughly 52% of them seen only once. The sample taken for sequencing was blood. Receptors were obtained from a man under 40 in good health.

The V and J genes are TRBV11-2 and TRBJ2-3; TRBD2 matches 11 bases. The CDR3 loop spans 18 amino acids. J lost 5 bases, V lost 5 bases, and 15 bases had no gene match. Germline values: CDR1 SGHAT, CDR2 FQNNGV. The CDR3: CASSLLAGAFGRRDTQYF. As DNA, the CDR3 is TGTGCCAGCAGCCTACTAGCGGGGGCCTTTGGTCGGAGAGATACGCAGTATTTT.

Worth noting for this clonotype: A read error may account for a junction end that differs from germline. CDR3 nucleotide sequence: TGTGCCGGCAGCCCGCCGACAGGAACCTACGAGCAGTACTTC. Encoded protein: CAGSPPTGTYEQYF. This rearrangement joins TRBV7-9 to TRBJ2-7; D perhaps matches TRBD1 (6 bases). This CDR3 contains 14 residues. Germline V CDR1 and CDR2: SEHNR, FQNEAQ (reference sequence).

V is TRBV11-2 and J is TRBJ2-2; D gene uncertain. The V gene's germline CDR1 is SGHAT and CDR2 FQNNGV. V was pared by 7 bases and J by 3 bases, with 9 bases between. The CDR3 is 13 amino acids. The CDR3 here is CASTSSYTGELFF. The CDR3 DNA follows: TGTGCCAGCACCTCTAGTTACACCGGGGAGCTGTTTTTT.

This clonotype appeared many times. V is TRBV15 and J is TRBJ2-7; 8 nucleotides match TRBD1. Germline assignment: CDR1 LNHNV and CDR2 YYDKDF (reference sequence). This CDR3 spans 17 amino acids. V lost 0 bases, J lost 1 base, and 8 bases stayed unmatched. In nucleotides, the CDR3 is TGTGCCACCAGCAGAGAGATTGCCGGGACAGGTTCCTACGAGCAGTACTTC. Translation: CATSREIAGTGSYEQYF.

This clonotype has only a few counts. The rearrangement joins TRBV10-3 to TRBJ2-6, with D unresolved. CDR1 is ENHRY, CDR2 SYGVKD, per germline. The CDR3 is 14 residues long. The germline V and J ends were trimmed by 6 bases and 1 base, with 7 bases remaining between them. The CDR3 region is CAISPGSGANVLTF. The CDR3 DNA follows: TGTGCCATCAGCCCAGGATCTGGGGCCAACGTCCTGACTTTC.

V and J are TRBV29-1 and TRBJ1-4; the D gene is possibly TRBD1 (5 bases). This CDR3 is 14 amino acids long. CDR1 and CDR2 from the germline V gene are SQVTM and ANQGSEA. Trimming cost V 6 bases and J 0 bases, with 11 bases left between them. The DNA of the CDR3 is TGCAGCGTCGCTGGGGGGGCAACTAATGAAAAACTGTTTTTT. Its protein is CSVAGGATNEKLFF.

This chain connects TRBV5-1 to TRBJ1-2, with D possibly being TRBD1 (5 bases). The CDR3 spans 14 residues. From germline, CDR1 is SGHRS and CDR2 YFSETQ. The ends were cut back, 0 bases at V and 8 bases at J, with 14 bases in the middle. In DNA form, the CDR3 reads TGCGCCAGCAGCTTGGAAACGGGGCAGAGCGGCTACACCTTC. Translating it yields CASSLETGQSGYTF.

This rearrangement joins TRBV10-3 to TRBJ2-7; no clear D gene. Trimming took off 3 bases at V and 4 bases at J, with 16 bases between the two ends. This CDR3 contains 15 residues. The V gene's germline CDR1 is ENHRY and CDR2 SYGVKD. CDR3 sequence (DNA): TGTGCCATCAGTGATTTTCTCGGGCAGACATACGAGCAGTACTTC. It yields the protein CAISDFLGQTYEQYF.

The genes are TRBV6-5 and TRBJ2-7; TRBD1 might be the D (6 bases). The germline V gene encodes CDR1 MNHEY and CDR2 SVGAGI. The CDR3 contains 14 residues. V was trimmed by 6 bases and J by 0 bases, leaving 12 bases between them. The CDR3 DNA follows: TGTGCCAGCAGGTACAGGGAGAGCTCCTACGAGCAGTACTTC. Amino acid sequence: CASRYRESSYEQYF.

This clonotype was counted a single time. The chain carries TRBV5-1 and TRBJ2-3; TRBD2 aligns across 7 bases. Germline CDR1 is SGHRS and CDR2 is YFSETQ. The CDR3 runs to 15 residues. V lost 4 bases and J lost 4; bases outside the gene matches: 9. CDR3 nucleotides: TGCGCCAGCAGCGAAACTAGCGCGGGCGCAGATACGCAGTATTTT. Amino acids: CASSETSAGADTQYF. The whole variable domain, filled in from reference TRBV5-1 and TRBJ2-3, reads KAGVTQTPRYLIKTRGQQVTLSCSPISGHRSVSWYQQTPGQGLQFLFEYFSETQRNKGNFPGRFSGRQFSNSRSEMNVSTLELGDSALYLCASSETSAGADTQYFGPGTRLTVL.

The rearrangement uses TRBV28 and TRBJ1-2; D unresolved. This CDR3 region has 14 residues. Germline V gene data show CDR1 as MDHEN and CDR2 as SYDVKM. The V and J ends lost 5 bases and 0 bases respectively, with 10 bases between them. The CDR3 region is CASSVGFANYGYTF. DNA of the CDR3: TGTGCCAGCAGTGTAGGGTTCGCTAACTATGGCTACACCTTC.

This clonotype was recorded a few times. The V call is TRBV20-1, the J call TRBJ1-2, with D unresolved. CDR1 DFQATT and CDR2 SNEGSKA come from the germline V gene (reference sequence). Trimming shortened V by 1 base and J by 6 bases, and 12 bases separated the two germline ends. The CDR3 covers 13 residues. The CDR3 reads CSARVLEVDGYTF. Here the CDR3 DNA reads TGCAGTGCTAGAGTTTTAGAAGTTGATGGCTACACCTTC.

The chain uses TRBV5-1 and TRBJ1-2; tentative D call: TRBD1 (5 bases). Germline lookup yields CDR1 SGHRS and CDR2 YFSETQ. This CDR3 is 15 amino acids long. Trimming removed 0 bases from V and 6 bases from J, with 15 bases in between. As DNA, the CDR3 is TGCGCCAGCAGCTTGGATGGGGGTAGGCCTAATGGCTACACCTTC. This sequence encodes CASSLDGGRPNGYTF.

This sequence joins TRBV7-9 and TRBJ2-2, with a tentative D call TRBD2 (5 bases). CDR3 length: 15 residues. Germline V gives CDR1 SEHNR, CDR2 FQNEAQ (reference sequence). Between the trimmed V and J ends, which lost 5 bases and 4 bases, there was a span of 14 bases. The DNA of the CDR3 is TGTGCCAGCAGCCCCCCTAGGAGGCCCACCGGGGAGCTGTTTTTT. Translated: CASSPPRRPTGELFF. Variable domain in full (rest from reference TRBV7-9 and TRBJ2-2): DTGVSQNPRHKITKRGQNVTFRCDPISEHNRLYWYRQTLGQGPEFLTYFQNEAQLEKSRLLSDRFSAERPKGSFSTLEIQRTEQGDSAMYLCASSPPRRPTGELFFGEGSRLTVL.

This clonotype was counted between two and nine times. The chain carries TRBV27 and TRBJ2-3; the D call may be TRBD1 or TRBD2 (5 bases each). This CDR3 region has 17 residues. V was cut by 3 bases and J by 2 bases, with 18 bases left in between. The V gene's germline CDR1 is MNHEY and CDR2 SMNVEV (reference sequence). CDR3 residues: CASSFATASGITDTQYF. In nucleotides, the CDR3 is TGTGCCAGCAGTTTTGCGACAGCCAGCGGAATCACAGATACGCAGTATTTT.

This chain joins TRBV27 and TRBJ2-6; D is perhaps TRBD1 (6 bases). Germline assignment: CDR1 MNHEY and CDR2 SMNVEV (reference sequence). The CDR3 has 17 residues. V was clipped by 5 bases and J by 2 bases, with 16 bases between them. The DNA for the CDR3 is TGTGCCAGCAGTACCCTGGACAGTGCCACTGGGGCCAACGTCCTGACTTTC. This gives the protein CASSTLDSATGANVLTF.

This clonotype showed up just a few times. The chain joins TRBV9 to TRBJ1-2, with D unresolved. CDR1 is SGDLS, CDR2 YYNGEE, per germline. V lost 0 bases and J 2 bases, leaving 11 bases between the germline ends. The CDR3 totals 15 residues. Here the CDR3 reads CASSVDHSANYGYTF. DNA of the CDR3: TGTGCCAGCAGCGTAGATCACAGCGCAAACTATGGCTACACCTTC.

The chain carries TRBV5-1 and TRBJ1-2; no clear D. The CDR3 has 15 residues. Between the trimmed V and J ends, which lost 2 bases and 2 bases, there was a span of 13 bases. Germline V lookup: CDR1 SGHRS, CDR2 YFSETQ. CDR3 amino acids: CASSFSGRENYGYTF. The CDR3 DNA follows: TGCGCCAGCAGCTTTTCCGGGCGAGAGAACTATGGCTACACCTTC. The full variable domain, completed using reference TRBV5-1 and TRBJ1-2, is KAGVTQTPRYLIKTRGQQVTLSCSPISGHRSVSWYQQTPGQGLQFLFEYFSETQRNKGNFPGRFSGRQFSNSRSEMNVSTLELGDSALYLCASSFSGRENYGYTFGSGTRLTVV.

This clonotype was observed a handful of times. This chain joins TRBV7-2 and TRBJ2-1; 7 bases fit TRBD1. The CDR3 extends over 19 amino acids. V lost 1 base and J lost 0; bases outside the gene matches: 12. Germline V lookup: CDR1 SGHTA, CDR2 FQGNSA. CDR3 amino acids: CASSLGGQPYRSSYNEQFF. The CDR3 bases are TGTGCCAGCAGCTTAGGGGGACAGCCCTATAGGAGCTCCTACAATGAGCAGTTCTTC.

The chain combines TRBV7-9 with TRBJ2-7; weak D call: TRBD1 (6 bases). Trimming removed 6 bases from V and 5 bases from J, with 11 bases in between. CDR1 is SEHNR, CDR2 FQNEAQ, per germline (reference sequence). The CDR3 is 12 amino acids. CDR3 residues: CASRAQGNEQYF. CDR3 in DNA: TGTGCCAGCAGGGCCCAGGGGAACGAGCAGTACTTC.

The rearrangement joins TRBV7-2 to TRBJ2-2; D call uncertain. V lost 3 bases and J lost 2, with 10 bases in between. Germline values: CDR1 SGHTA, CDR2 FQGNSA. The CDR3 totals 15 residues. The CDR3, as DNA: TGTGCCAGCAGCTTTGGGTTGCGAAACACCGGGGAGCTGTTTTTT. This translates into CASSFGLRNTGELFF.

CDR3 in DNA: TGTGCCAGCAAGGGGGAGGCTGAAAAACTGTTTTTT. The encoded protein is CASKGEAEKLFF. V gene TRBV12-3 or TRBV12-4 combines with J gene TRBJ1-4, with D possibly matching TRBD1 (6 bases). V was pared by 7 bases and J by 7 bases, with 10 bases between. CDR3 size: 12 residues.

The rearrangement uses TRBV4-2 and TRBJ2-7, with D tentatively TRBD2 (5 bases). This CDR3 has 16 residues. The germline V gene has CDR1 LGHNA and CDR2 YNFKEQ. V was clipped by 1 base and J by 1 base, with 14 bases between them. The CDR3 spells CASSQVGGGSSYEQYF. The CDR3 nucleotides are TGTGCCAGCAGCCAAGTTGGAGGCGGAAGTTCCTACGAGCAGTACTTC.

The V call is TRBV20-1, the J call TRBJ1-4; no firm D call. V was trimmed by 3 bases and J by 4 bases, leaving 6 bases between them. This CDR3 has 12 residues. Germline-derived CDR1 and CDR2 are DFQATT and SNEGSKA (reference sequence). CDR3 protein: CSARADNEKLFF. In nucleotides, the CDR3 is TGCAGTGCTAGGGCGGATAATGAAAAACTGTTTTTT.